Listed below are T cell receptor beta chains from one sample, sequenced in a study of blood T cells in healthy people across ages. TCRdb re-derived calls from the 5' RACE reads in MiXCR, one entry per CDR3 protein. This sample has 800,000 or so distinct CDR3 sequences; around 62% occur once, and the top ten carry 25% to 30%. Sequencing input: blood. These receptors were taken from a man aged 25-40 years in good health. The CDR3 runs from the conserved cysteine through the conserved F or W. Fields, in order: D gene, clone size, J gene, V gene, CDR3 DNA, CDR3 protein. D genes are given only for firm matches. Clone size is stated in some rows and not others, as once, few, many or a class when expanded.

d_gene: -; abundance: -; j_gene: TRBJ2-7; v_gene: TRBV3-1; CDR3nt: TGTGCCAGCAGCCAAGAGCCTGTCGCTTACGAGCAGTACTTC; CDR3aa: CASSQEPVAYEQYF
d_gene: -; abundance: -; j_gene: TRBJ1-2; v_gene: TRBV4-3; CDR3nt: TGCGCCAGCAGCCAAGTCTATGAGACGGAAATCGATGGCTACACCTTC; CDR3aa: CASSQVYETEIDGYTF
d_gene: TRBD2; abundance: -; j_gene: TRBJ2-1; v_gene: TRBV14; CDR3nt: TGTGCCAGCAGCCCCAGGAGCGGGGGGAGCTCCTACAATGAGCAGTTCTTC; CDR3aa: CASSPRSGGSSYNEQFF
d_gene: -; abundance: -; j_gene: TRBJ2-5; v_gene: TRBV6-1; CDR3nt: TGTGCCAGCAGTGTGGCGACGTCGGAGACCCAGTACTTC; CDR3aa: CASSVATSETQYF
d_gene: TRBD1; abundance: many; j_gene: TRBJ2-7; v_gene: TRBV18; CDR3nt: TGTGCCAGCTCACCAGGGACAGCGAGCTCCTACGAGCAGTACTTC; CDR3aa: CASSPGTASSYEQYF
d_gene: TRBD1; abundance: few; j_gene: TRBJ1-1; v_gene: TRBV18; CDR3nt: TGTGCCAGCTCACGGGGACAGGAGAACACTGAAGCTTTCTTT; CDR3aa: CASSRGQENTEAFF
d_gene: TRBD2; abundance: -; j_gene: TRBJ2-7; v_gene: TRBV6-6; CDR3nt: TGTGCCAGCCAAAACGCGGGGGTGGAGAACTACGAGCAGTACTTC; CDR3aa: CASQNAGVENYEQYF
d_gene: -; abundance: few; j_gene: TRBJ1-2; v_gene: TRBV29-1; CDR3nt: TGCAGCGTTGTGGAAGGGAACTATGGCTACACCTTC; CDR3aa: CSVVEGNYGYTF
d_gene: -; abundance: few; j_gene: TRBJ1-5; v_gene: TRBV12-3/TRBV12-4; CDR3nt: TGTGCCAGCAGCCCGGACAGAGTTCAGCCCCAGCATTTT; CDR3aa: CASSPDRVQPQHF
d_gene: TRBD2; abundance: -; j_gene: TRBJ2-4; v_gene: TRBV7-9; CDR3nt: TGTGCCAGCAGCCAAGGGACTAGCGGGGGGGCCAAAAACATTCAGTACTTC; CDR3aa: CASSQGTSGGAKNIQYF
d_gene: TRBD2; abundance: -; j_gene: TRBJ2-3; v_gene: TRBV5-1; CDR3nt: TGCGCCAGCAGCTTGGTCGGGACTAGCCTAAGCACAGATACGCAGTATTTT; CDR3aa: CASSLVGTSLSTDTQYF
d_gene: -; abundance: few; j_gene: TRBJ2-1; v_gene: TRBV3-1; CDR3nt: TGTGCCAGCAGCCAACCGCCGGGACGAGCGGAGTTCTTC; CDR3aa: CASSQPPGRAEFF
d_gene: -; abundance: -; j_gene: TRBJ1-2; v_gene: TRBV6-2/TRBV6-3; CDR3nt: TGTGCCAGCAGTCGACAGGTTTCAGGCTACACCTTC; CDR3aa: CASSRQVSGYTF
d_gene: -; abundance: -; j_gene: TRBJ1-2; v_gene: TRBV3-1; CDR3nt: TGTGCCAGCAGCCAAGAGGCGGGGGTCTATGGCTACACCTTC; CDR3aa: CASSQEAGVYGYTF
d_gene: -; abundance: few; j_gene: TRBJ2-3; v_gene: TRBV2; CDR3nt: TGTGCCAGCAGTGAAGCGGGCGAAGATACGCAGTATTTT; CDR3aa: CASSEAGEDTQYF
d_gene: -; abundance: few; j_gene: TRBJ2-4; v_gene: TRBV7-2; CDR3nt: TGTGCCAGCAGCTTAGGACAGGCCCTTCGTCCCAAAAACATTCAGTACTTC; CDR3aa: CASSLGQALRPKNIQYF
d_gene: -; abundance: -; j_gene: TRBJ2-6; v_gene: TRBV7-9; CDR3nt: TGTGCCAGCAGCTTCAAGGGCAGGGAAAATTCTGGGGCCAACGTCCTGACTTTC; CDR3aa: CASSFKGRENSGANVLTF
d_gene: -; abundance: -; j_gene: TRBJ2-7; v_gene: TRBV6-6; CDR3nt: TGTGCCAGTTTTCGAGGAGATTCCTACGAGCAGTACTTC; CDR3aa: CASFRGDSYEQYF
d_gene: -; abundance: once; j_gene: TRBJ2-1; v_gene: TRBV27; CDR3nt: TGTGCCAGCAGTTCCGCTCCGGACACGCGGGGTGAGCAGTTCTTC; CDR3aa: CASSSAPDTRGEQFF
d_gene: TRBD1; abundance: -; j_gene: TRBJ2-7; v_gene: TRBV13; CDR3nt: TGTGCCAGCAGCTCCCCCGGGACAGGTCCCTACGAGCAGTACTTC; CDR3aa: CASSSPGTGPYEQYF
d_gene: TRBD2; abundance: -; j_gene: TRBJ2-7; v_gene: TRBV5-1; CDR3nt: TGCGCCAGCAGCCCGACTAGCGGGGGAAACTACGAGCAGTACTTC; CDR3aa: CASSPTSGGNYEQYF
d_gene: -; abundance: -; j_gene: TRBJ1-2; v_gene: TRBV4-3; CDR3nt: TGCGCCAGCAGCCAGTCGGACGGAGACTATGGCTACACCTTC; CDR3aa: CASSQSDGDYGYTF
d_gene: TRBD1; abundance: -; j_gene: TRBJ2-3; v_gene: TRBV9; CDR3nt: TGTGCCAGCAGCGTAGGGACAGGGGCGGCAGATACGCAGTATTTT; CDR3aa: CASSVGTGAADTQYF
d_gene: TRBD2; abundance: few; j_gene: TRBJ2-7; v_gene: TRBV6-6; CDR3nt: TGTGCCAGCATTGGCGGGGGGGCCTACGAGCAGTACTTC; CDR3aa: CASIGGGAYEQYF
d_gene: -; abundance: -; j_gene: TRBJ2-5; v_gene: TRBV7-2; CDR3nt: TGTGCCAGCAGCGGACGGGCTGGGGAGACCCAGTACTTC; CDR3aa: CASSGRAGETQYF
d_gene: -; abundance: -; j_gene: TRBJ2-1; v_gene: TRBV11-1; CDR3nt: TGTGCCAGCAGCTCCCCACCAGTGGGCTACAATGAGCAGTTCTTC; CDR3aa: CASSSPPVGYNEQFF
d_gene: -; abundance: -; j_gene: TRBJ1-5; v_gene: TRBV7-3; CDR3nt: TGTGCCAGCAGGTACGGGCAGGGTAGCAATCAGCCCCAGCATTTT; CDR3aa: CASRYGQGSNQPQHF
d_gene: -; abundance: -; j_gene: TRBJ2-2; v_gene: TRBV12-3/TRBV12-4; CDR3nt: TGTACCAGCAGTTTAGTCTTGGAGAACACCGGGGAGCTGTTTTTT; CDR3aa: CTSSLVLENTGELFF